A selection of T cell receptor beta chains follows, all from one sample in a study of early T cells in non-severe SARS-CoV-2 infection. A single record per CDR3 protein comes from TCRdb applying MiXCR to the 5' RACE reads. The data contain about 110,000 distinct CDR3 sequences, 9% to 13% of them singletons. The specimen sequenced was whole blood. These receptors all stem from an adult who was a healthcare worker with PCR-confirmed SARS-CoV-2 infection or an uninfected control (not recorded which). CDR3s include the opening cysteine and the closing phenylalanine or tryptophan. The D gene is left open where the match is weak. A clone size is listed for some rows: how often the clone was seen (once, few, many), or a class if it is expanded.

D	size	V	J	CDR3	DNA
TRBD2	few	TRBV9	TRBJ2-2	CASSPPGLAGFTGELFF	TGTGCCAGCAGCCCCCCGGGACTAGCGGGCTTCACCGGGGAGCTGTTTTTT
NA	NA	TRBV28	TRBJ1-4	CASSSRGGEGFEKLFF	TGTGCCAGCAGTAGTCGAGGGGGGGAAGGGTTTGAAAAACTGTTTTTT
NA	NA	TRBV20-1	TRBJ1-5	CSAQSRKLGSNQPQHF	TGCAGTGCCCAATCCCGGAAACTAGGGAGCAATCAGCCCCAGCATTTT
NA	many	TRBV20-1	TRBJ1-5	CSASQRNQPQHF	TGCAGTGCTAGCCAGCGCAATCAGCCCCAGCATTTT
NA	NA	TRBV7-2	TRBJ2-2	CASSLVATGELFF	TGTGCCAGCAGCTTAGTTGCGACCGGGGAGCTGTTTTTT
NA	many	TRBV9	TRBJ1-1	CAGENSADTEAFF	TGTGCCGGAGAGAACAGCGCCGACACTGAAGCTTTCTTT
NA	few	TRBV20-1	TRBJ2-2	CSARDSAGPGELFF	TGCAGTGCTAGAGATTCGGCGGGGCCCGGGGAGCTGTTTTTT
NA	few	TRBV3-1	TRBJ2-5	CASSQDPARRETQYF	TGTGCCAGCAGCCAAGATCCTGCCAGGCGAGAGACCCAGTACTTC
NA	few	TRBV5-1	TRBJ1-1	CASSLGRDTEAFF	TGCGCCAGCAGCTTGGGCAGGGACACTGAAGCTTTCTTT
TRBD2	NA	TRBV14	TRBJ2-3	CASSQRTSGREVTDTQYF	TGTGCCAGCAGCCAACGGACTAGCGGGAGAGAGGTTACGGATACGCAGTATTTT
TRBD1	many	TRBV20-1	TRBJ1-4	CSARDAGQGNVKLFF	TGCAGTGCTAGAGATGCGGGACAGGGTAACGTAAAACTGTTTTTT
NA	NA	TRBV29-1	TRBJ2-7	CSVPSPEGGLNEQYF	TGCAGCGTCCCATCCCCGGAGGGGGGCCTGAACGAGCAGTACTTC
TRBD2	NA	TRBV20-1	TRBJ2-7	CSARDPKTSGVTYEQYF	TGCAGTGCTAGAGATCCGAAGACTAGCGGGGTGACCTACGAGCAGTACTTC
TRBD2	NA	TRBV20-1	TRBJ2-7	CSAQISGRAYEQYF	TGCAGTGCTCAGATTAGCGGGAGAGCCTACGAGCAGTACTTC
NA	NA	TRBV29-1	TRBJ2-7	CSVPDRREGPPYEQYF	TGCAGCGTGCCCGACAGGCGCGAGGGACCTCCTTACGAGCAGTACTTC
TRBD1	few	TRBV10-3	TRBJ1-1	CAISPRGAMNTEAFF	TGTGCCATCAGCCCCAGGGGGGCAATGAACACTGAAGCTTTCTTT
TRBD1	NA	TRBV11-1	TRBJ1-1	CASSPRQGVGTEAFF	TGTGCCAGCAGCCCCCGACAGGGAGTTGGCACTGAAGCTTTCTTT
NA	NA	TRBV11-2	TRBJ2-1	CASSPLRNEQFF	TGTGCCAGCAGCCCTCTGAGAAATGAGCAGTTCTTC
NA	NA	TRBV2	TRBJ2-3	CASSGGEVIGTQYF	TGTGCCAGCAGTGGTGGGGAGGTGATCGGTACGCAGTATTTT
NA	NA	TRBV20-1	TRBJ1-1	CSARDNTEAFF	TGCAGTGCTAGAGATAACACTGAAGCTTTCTTT
NA	few	TRBV2	TRBJ2-3	CASRAYTDTQYF	TGTGCCAGCAGGGCCTACACAGATACGCAGTATTTT
NA	many	TRBV12-3/TRBV12-4	TRBJ1-5	CASSPRTQPQHF	TGTGCCAGCAGCCCCAGGACGCAGCCCCAGCATTTT
NA	few	TRBV5-1	TRBJ2-1	CASSVLWTKVLSYNEQFF	TGCGCCAGCAGCGTCCTATGGACCAAAGTCTTATCCTACAATGAACAGTTCTTC
TRBD1	many	TRBV20-1	TRBJ2-7	CSADGTGLPEQYF	TGCAGTGCAGACGGGACAGGGTTACCCGAGCAGTACTTC
TRBD1	many	TRBV27	TRBJ1-2	CASGQGVGYGYTF	TGTGCCAGTGGACAGGGGGTGGGCTATGGCTACACCTTC
TRBD2	many	TRBV20-1	TRBJ2-1	CSAVRTSGNNEQFF	TGCAGTGCTGTTAGGACTAGCGGAAACAATGAGCAGTTCTTC
NA	few	TRBV11-2	TRBJ1-4	CASSLDRVTEKLFF	TGTGCCAGCAGCTTAGATCGGGTGACGGAAAAACTGTTTTTT
NA	NA	TRBV14	TRBJ2-7	CASNRQHSYEQYF	TGTGCCAGCAACCGCCAGCACTCCTACGAGCAGTACTTC
NA	few	TRBV29-1	TRBJ1-4	CSVGPNANEKLFF	TGCAGCGTTGGGCCTAACGCTAATGAAAAACTGTTTTTT
TRBD1	few	TRBV28	TRBJ2-7	CASSYSRDRSYEQYF	TGTGCCAGCAGTTACTCACGGGACAGATCCTACGAGCAGTACTTC
NA	many	TRBV5-4	TRBJ2-3	CASSFSSTDTQYF	TGTGCCAGCAGCTTCTCTAGCACAGATACGCAGTATTTT
TRBD1	few	TRBV6-5	TRBJ1-2	CASSYSTGGVYGYTF	TGTGCCAGCAGTTACTCGACAGGGGGAGTCTATGGCTACACCTTC
TRBD2	few	TRBV7-9	TRBJ2-1	CASSFGLAGYNEQFF	TGTGCCAGCAGCTTTGGACTAGCGGGTTACAATGAGCAGTTCTTC
NA	NA	TRBV19	TRBJ2-1	CASSIFEVSYNEQFF	TGTGCCAGTAGTATTTTCGAGGTGTCCTACAATGAGCAGTTCTTC
NA	NA	TRBV6-5	TRBJ1-3	CASSYSAGVGNTIYF	TGTGCCAGCAGTTACTCGGCAGGGGTTGGAAACACCATATATTTT
NA	NA	TRBV3-1	TRBJ2-1	CASSQEVLLGQFF	TGTGCCAGCAGCCAAGAGGTCCTCCTGGGGCAGTTCTTC
NA	few	TRBV19	TRBJ2-1	CASSIGGVEQFF	TGTGCCAGTAGTATTGGAGGGGTCGAGCAGTTCTTC
NA	many	TRBV3-1	TRBJ1-2	CASSQVFRDLYGYTF	TGTGCCAGCAGCCAAGTTTTCAGGGATTTGTATGGCTACACCTTC
NA	many	TRBV12-3/TRBV12-4	TRBJ2-7	CASSLERRLHYEQYF	TGTGCCAGCAGTTTAGAGCGGCGTCTCCACTACGAGCAGTACTTC
NA	many	TRBV7-2	TRBJ1-1	CASSFTLNTEAFF	TGTGCCAGCAGCTTTACCCTCAACACTGAAGCTTTCTTT
NA	few	TRBV5-1	TRBJ1-1	CASMENTEAFF	TGCGCCAGCATGGAGAACACTGAAGCTTTCTTT
NA	NA	TRBV9	TRBJ2-4	CASSIAGGRENIQYF	TGTGCCAGCAGCATAGCAGGTGGCAGGGAAAACATTCAGTACTTC
TRBD2	many	TRBV20-1	TRBJ2-3	CSARGTRGFGTDTQYF	TGCAGTGCTAGGGGGACTAGAGGGTTTGGGACAGATACGCAGTATTTT
NA	many	TRBV3-1	TRBJ2-3	CASSQEGSIPLDTQYF	TGTGCCAGCAGCCAAGAGGGCTCGATCCCTCTAGATACGCAGTATTTT
NA	many	TRBV11-2	TRBJ1-6	CASSRAEGESSPLHF	TGTGCCAGCAGCCGGGCTGAGGGAGAGAGTTCACCCCTCCACTTT
TRBD2	few	TRBV29-1	TRBJ2-3	CSVGTSGKADTQYF	TGCAGCGTTGGGACTAGCGGGAAGGCAGATACGCAGTATTTT
TRBD1	NA	TRBV3-1	TRBJ1-2	CASSRGTGSNYGYTF	TGTGCCAGCAGCCGGGGGACAGGGTCTAACTATGGCTACACCTTC
NA	many	TRBV28	TRBJ1-5	CASRGTQNQPQHF	TGTGCCAGCAGGGGGACACAAAATCAGCCCCAGCATTTT
NA	NA	TRBV5-4	TRBJ2-1	CASSSGNSYNEQFF	TGTGCCAGCAGCTCGGGAAACTCCTACAATGAGCAGTTCTTC